These T cell receptor beta chains were read from a single sample in a study of blood T cell repertoires in COVID-19. Measured with immunoSEQ multiplex PCR; TCRdb has only the in-frame clones, and not every one. The sample carries some 190,000 clones, about 84% recorded once. Sequencing was performed on PBMCs or T cells enriched from blood (not recorded which). The origin of the receptors is a man aged 30-40 years with acute COVID-19. Both conserved end residues are part of each CDR3. The order of the fields is V gene, CDR3 length, CDR3 protein.

TRBV5-1 17 CASSWGTGGFSYNEQFF
TRBV5-1 16 CASSLTTGGTGNTIYF
TRBV4-2 16 CASSQEPGWEGETQYF
TRBV5-6 14 CASSLGQGRQPQHF
TRBV7-9 15 CASSLDDRLNTEAFF
TRBV6-6 15 CASLPGGRSTDTQYF
TRBV24-1 13 CATARTGTYEQYF
TRBV29-1 14 CSVALTGSLEKLFF
TRBV6-6 13 CASSLRTNEKLFF
TRBV7-3 16 CASSPLAGGSTDTQYF
TRBV11-2 15 CASSLGNRGPETQYF
TRBV5-6 14 CASSLVGPTGELFF
TRBV5-1 15 CASSYAGQGNTEAFF
TRBV6-2/TRBV6-3 15 CASSPQGRGDQPQHF
TRBV28 12 CASSFGFTEAFF
TRBV2 14 CASSEGALGNTIYF
TRBV19 12 CASSTSRDTQYF
TRBV19 13 CASSTPGGFEQYF
TRBV5-1 15 CASSLRTSGGETQYF
TRBV19 18 CASSKKGQGISGANVLTF
TRBV2 15 CASSEGGLGQEKLFF
TRBV10-3 13 CAILGQGNYGYTF
TRBV19 14 CASSTGGNTGELFF
TRBV10-3 15 CAISELGQGDYGYTF
TRBV10-3 14 CAISDGRGPYGYTF
TRBV7-6 15 CASSSTGSTNEKLFF
TRBV25-1 13 CASSVGPGDRYTF